The T cell receptor (beta chain) under discussion was sequenced for a study of early T cells in non-severe SARS-CoV-2 infection. At the level of the study: It was bulk RNA from unsorted whole blood that was sequenced, and the chains were unpaired.

This clonotype was seen many times. Individual cDNA molecules received unique molecular identifiers. TCRdb redid the calling of the 5' RACE reads with MiXCR, one entry per CDR3 protein. The table shows 70,000 or so distinct CDR3 sequences, with 10% occurring only once. The starting material was whole blood, obtained at baseline. The clonotype was recovered from an adult who was a healthcare worker with PCR-confirmed SARS-CoV-2 infection or an uninfected control (not recorded which).

DNA for the CDR3: TGTGCCAGCTCACCGGGGGGCAGCTCTGGAAACACCATATATTTT. This encodes CASSPGGSSGNTIYF. This rearrangement joins TRBV18 to TRBJ1-3; the D gene is possibly TRBD1 (6 bases). The CDR3 is 15 residues long. The V gene lost 3 bases and the J gene lost 0 bases, with 9 bases spanning the gap. Germline CDR1 reads KGHSH; CDR2 reads LQKENI.